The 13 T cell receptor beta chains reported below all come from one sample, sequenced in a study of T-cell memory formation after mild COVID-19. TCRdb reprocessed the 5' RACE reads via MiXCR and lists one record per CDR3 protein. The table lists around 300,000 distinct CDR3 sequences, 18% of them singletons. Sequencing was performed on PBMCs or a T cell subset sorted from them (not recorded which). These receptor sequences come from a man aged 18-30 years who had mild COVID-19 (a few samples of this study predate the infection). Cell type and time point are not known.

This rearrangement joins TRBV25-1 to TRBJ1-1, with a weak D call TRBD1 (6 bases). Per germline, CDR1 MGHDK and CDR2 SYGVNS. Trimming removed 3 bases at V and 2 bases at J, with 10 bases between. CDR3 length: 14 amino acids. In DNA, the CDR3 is TGTGCCAGCAGTGAGGGACACACCAACACTGAAGCTTTCTTT. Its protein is CASSEGHTNTEAFF.

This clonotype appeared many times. The CDR3 here is CASTQTSGLETQYF. In DNA form, the CDR3 reads TGTGCCAGCACCCAGACTAGCGGGTTGGAGACCCAGTACTTC. The V gene is TRBV12-3 or TRBV12-4, the J gene TRBJ2-5; 10 bases are shared with TRBD2. The CDR3 is made up of 14 amino acids. With 7 bases clipped from V and 5 bases from J, the junction kept 7 bases outside the gene matches.

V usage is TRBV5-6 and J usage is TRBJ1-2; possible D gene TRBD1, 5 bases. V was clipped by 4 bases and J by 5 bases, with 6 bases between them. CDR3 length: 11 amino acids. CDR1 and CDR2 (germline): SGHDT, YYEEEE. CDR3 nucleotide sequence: TGTGCCAGCAGCGAGGGGTATGGCTACACCTTC. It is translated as CASSEGYGYTF.

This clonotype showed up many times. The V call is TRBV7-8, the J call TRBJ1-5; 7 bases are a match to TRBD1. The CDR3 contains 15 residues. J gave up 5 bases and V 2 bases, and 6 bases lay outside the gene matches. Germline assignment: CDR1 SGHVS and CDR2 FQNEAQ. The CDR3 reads CASSLQGEVDQPQHF. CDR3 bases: TGTGCCAGCAGCTTACAGGGGGAAGTGGATCAGCCCCAGCATTTT. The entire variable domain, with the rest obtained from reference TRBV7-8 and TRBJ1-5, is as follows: GAGVSQSPRYKVAKRGQDVALRCDPISGHVSLFWYQQALGQGPEFLTYFQNEAQLDKSGLPSDRFFAERPEGSVSTLKIQRTQQEDSAVYLCASSLQGEVDQPQHFGDGTRLSIL.

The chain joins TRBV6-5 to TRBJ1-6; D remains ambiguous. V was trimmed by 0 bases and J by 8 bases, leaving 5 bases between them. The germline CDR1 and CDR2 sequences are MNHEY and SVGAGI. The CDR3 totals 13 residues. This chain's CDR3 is CASSYSRDSPLHF. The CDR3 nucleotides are TGTGCCAGCAGTTACTCGAGGGATTCACCCCTCCACTTT.

Here the CDR3 DNA reads TGTGCCAGCAGTGAATGGGGCATTCCCCCCCAAGGCTACACCTTC. Translation: CASSEWGIPPQGYTF. The chain employs TRBV6-1 and TRBJ1-2; TRBD1 is a possible D gene (5 bases). Looked up from germline, CDR1 is MNHNS and CDR2 is SASEGT. Trimming cost V 2 bases and J 8 bases, with 18 bases left between them. There are 15 residues in the CDR3.

The CDR3 DNA reads TGTGCCAGTAGTTTGAGTCGACCCGACACTGAAGCTTTCTTT. It codes for CASSLSRPDTEAFF. V usage is TRBV19 and J usage is TRBJ1-1; D not certain. V was trimmed by 5 bases and J by 3 bases, leaving 13 bases between them. CDR1 is LNHDA, CDR2 SQIVND, per germline (reference sequence). There are 14 residues in the CDR3.

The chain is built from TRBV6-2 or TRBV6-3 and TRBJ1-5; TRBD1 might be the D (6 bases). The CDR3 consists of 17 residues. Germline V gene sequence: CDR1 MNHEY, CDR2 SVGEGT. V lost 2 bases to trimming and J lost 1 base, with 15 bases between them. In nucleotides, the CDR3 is TGTGCCAGCAGTTACATCCGGGGGCGCGGAAGCAATCAGCCCCAGCATTTT. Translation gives CASSYIRGRGSNQPQHF.

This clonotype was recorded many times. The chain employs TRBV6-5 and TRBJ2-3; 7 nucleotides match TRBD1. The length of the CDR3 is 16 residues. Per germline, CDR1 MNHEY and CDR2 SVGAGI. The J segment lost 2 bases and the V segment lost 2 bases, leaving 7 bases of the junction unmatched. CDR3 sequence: CASSYGVDRDTDTQYF. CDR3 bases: TGTGCCAGCAGTTACGGAGTAGACAGGGACACAGATACGCAGTATTTT.

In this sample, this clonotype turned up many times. CDR3 sequence reads: CASHRDQYTDTQYF. The CDR3 DNA reads as TGTGCCAGCCACCGGGACCAATACACAGATACGCAGTATTTT. V and J are TRBV7-9 and TRBJ2-3; the D call may be TRBD1 or TRBD2 (5 bases each). Germline V gene lookup returns CDR1 SEHNR and CDR2 FQNEAQ (reference sequence). This CDR3 contains 14 residues. Trimming removed 8 bases from V and 2 bases from J, with 14 bases in between.

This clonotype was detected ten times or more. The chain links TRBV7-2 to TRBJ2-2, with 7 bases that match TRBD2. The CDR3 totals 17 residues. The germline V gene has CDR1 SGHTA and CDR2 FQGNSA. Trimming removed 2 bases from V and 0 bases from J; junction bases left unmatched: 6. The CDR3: CASSLWAGVPNTGELFF. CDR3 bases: TGTGCCAGCAGCTTATGGGCGGGGGTTCCGAACACCGGGGAGCTGTTTTTT. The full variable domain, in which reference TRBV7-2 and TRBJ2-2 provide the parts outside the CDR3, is GAGVSQSPSNKVTEKGKDVELRCDPISGHTALYWYRQSLGQGLEFLIYFQGNSAPDKSGLPSDRFSAERTGGSVSTLTIQRTQQEDSAVYLCASSLWAGVPNTGELFFGEGSRLTVL.

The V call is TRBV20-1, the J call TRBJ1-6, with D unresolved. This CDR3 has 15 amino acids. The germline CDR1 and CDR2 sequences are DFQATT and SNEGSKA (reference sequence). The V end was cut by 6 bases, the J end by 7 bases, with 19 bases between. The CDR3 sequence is CSASGVAVGNSPLHF. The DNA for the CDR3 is TGCAGTGCCTCCGGGGTGGCGGTGGGAAATTCACCCCTCCACTTT.

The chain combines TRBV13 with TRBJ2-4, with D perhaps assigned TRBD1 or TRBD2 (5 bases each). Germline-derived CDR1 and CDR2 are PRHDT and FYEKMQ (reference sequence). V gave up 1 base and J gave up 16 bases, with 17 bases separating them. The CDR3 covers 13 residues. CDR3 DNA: TGTGCCAGCAGCTTAGAGGGACGGACCCCCGGATACTTC. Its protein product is CASSLEGRTPGYF.